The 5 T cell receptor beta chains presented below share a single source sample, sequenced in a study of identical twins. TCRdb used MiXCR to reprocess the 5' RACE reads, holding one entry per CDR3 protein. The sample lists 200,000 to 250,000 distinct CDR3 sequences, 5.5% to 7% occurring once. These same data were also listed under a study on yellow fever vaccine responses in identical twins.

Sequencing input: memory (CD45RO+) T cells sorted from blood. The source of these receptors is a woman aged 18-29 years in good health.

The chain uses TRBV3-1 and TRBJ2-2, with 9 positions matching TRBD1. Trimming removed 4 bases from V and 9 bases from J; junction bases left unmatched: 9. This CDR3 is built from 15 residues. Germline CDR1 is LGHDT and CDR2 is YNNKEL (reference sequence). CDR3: CASSPKGTGRWELFF. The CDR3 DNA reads TGTGCCAGCAGCCCCAAGGGGACAGGGCGGTGGGAGCTGTTTTTT.

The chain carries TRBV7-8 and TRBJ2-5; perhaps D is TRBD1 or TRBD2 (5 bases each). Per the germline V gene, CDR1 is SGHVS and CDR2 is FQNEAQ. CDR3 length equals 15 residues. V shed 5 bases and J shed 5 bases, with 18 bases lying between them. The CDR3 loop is CASSVSRASRETQYF. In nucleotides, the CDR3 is TGTGCCAGCAGCGTCTCCAGGGCTAGCCGGGAGACCCAGTACTTC.

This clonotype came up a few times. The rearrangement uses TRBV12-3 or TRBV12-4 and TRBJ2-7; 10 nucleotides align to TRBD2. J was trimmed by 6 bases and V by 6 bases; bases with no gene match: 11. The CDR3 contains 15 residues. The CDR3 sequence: CASRPIAGGGGEQYF. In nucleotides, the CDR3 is TGTGCCAGCAGGCCTATAGCGGGAGGCGGGGGCGAGCAGTACTTC.

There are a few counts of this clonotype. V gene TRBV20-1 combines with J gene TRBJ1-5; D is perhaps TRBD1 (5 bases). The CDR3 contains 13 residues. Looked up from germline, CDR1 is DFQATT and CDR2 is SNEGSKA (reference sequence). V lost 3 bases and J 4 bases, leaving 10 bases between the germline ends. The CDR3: CSASPAGNQPQHF. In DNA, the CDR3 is TGCAGTGCTAGTCCGGCAGGGAATCAGCCCCAGCATTTT.

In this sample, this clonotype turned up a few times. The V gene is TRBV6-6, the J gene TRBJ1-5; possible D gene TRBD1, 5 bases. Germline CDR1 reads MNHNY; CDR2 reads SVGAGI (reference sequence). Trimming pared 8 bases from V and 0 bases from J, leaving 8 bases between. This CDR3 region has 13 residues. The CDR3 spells CASQGHSNQPQHF. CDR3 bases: TGTGCCAGCCAAGGACATAGCAATCAGCCCCAGCATTTT.